Below are 19 T cell receptor beta chains sequenced from a single sample in a study of shared clonotypes between healthy human individuals. TCRdb keeps only in-frame clones here, not all; method: immunoSEQ multiplex PCR. The sample records 300,000 to 400,000 clones, approximately 79% being singletons. Sequenced material: memory CD4+ T cells sorted from blood. Subset described: CD45RA-negative fraction. These receptors were obtained from a man aged 30-40 years in good health.

V and J are TRBV4-1 and TRBJ1-2; 7 bases match TRBD1. Germline loops: CDR1 MGHRA, CDR2 YSYEKL. The CDR3 extends over 15 amino acids. V trimming: 4 bases; J trimming: 0 bases; junction bases outside the gene matches: 5. CDR3 sequence (DNA): TGCGCCAGCAGCCTTGAACAGGGGCCTAACTATGGCTACACCTTC. Translated, it gives CASSLEQGPNYGYTF.

This clone was recorded only once. V is TRBV18 and J is TRBJ2-7, with 7 bases matching TRBD1. The V and J ends lost 3 bases and 5 bases, in that order; junction bases with no gene match: 10. This CDR3 region has 15 residues. Germline lookup yields CDR1 KGHSH and CDR2 LQKENI. CDR3 sequence: CASSPLPSGGDEQYF. As DNA, the CDR3 is TGTGCCAGCTCACCCCTTCCGTCAGGGGGAGACGAGCAGTACTTC.

In regard to this clone: This specimen includes other DNA sequences encoding the same CDR3. The genes are TRBV29-1 and TRBJ2-1; no clear D gene. From germline, CDR1 is SQVTM and CDR2 ANQGSEA. CDR3 length: 12 amino acids. V lost 4 bases to trimming and J lost 2 bases, with 6 bases between them. The CDR3 loop reads CSVGDTYNEQFF. CDR3 in DNA: TGCAGCGTTGGGGATACCTACAATGAGCAGTTCTTC.

The chain recombines TRBV2 with TRBJ2-7; the match to TRBD2 covers 7 bases. This CDR3 spans 12 amino acids. J lost 3 bases, V lost 11 bases, and 7 bases had no gene match. The germline gives CDR1 SNHLY, CDR2 FYNNEI. Here the CDR3 reads CAGGVGNYEQYF. DNA of the CDR3: TGTGCCGGGGGGGTAGGGAACTACGAGCAGTACTTC.

The table lists this clone with a few counts. The CDR3 sequence is CASSSESNQPQHF. The CDR3 nucleotides read TGTGCCAGTAGTAGTGAAAGCAATCAGCCCCAGCATTTT. The genes are TRBV19 and TRBJ1-5; D remains ambiguous. Germline CDR1 and CDR2: LNHDA and SQIVND (reference sequence). V was trimmed by 4 bases and J by 1 base, leaving 5 bases between them. The CDR3 has 13 amino acids.

The chain carries TRBV10-3 and TRBJ2-3; 10 positions match TRBD2. This CDR3 has 17 residues. CDR1 and CDR2 (germline): ENHRY, SYGVKD. The V gene end was trimmed by 10 bases and the J gene end by 2 bases; junction bases not matched to a gene: 15. The CDR3 here is CATQAAAGGQITDTQYF. The CDR3 nucleotides read TGTGCCACCCAAGCCGCAGCGGGAGGGCAAATCACAGATACGCAGTATTTT.

The chain recombines TRBV29-1 with TRBJ2-5; perhaps D is TRBD1 or TRBD2 (5 bases each). The CDR3 has 16 residues. Per germline, CDR1 SQVTM and CDR2 ANQGSEA. Trimming shortened V by 6 bases and J by 0 bases, and 20 bases separated the two germline ends. The CDR3 bases are TGCAGCGTGAGGGGCCACAGGCGAACACACCAAGAGACCCAGTACTTC. Translated, it gives CSVRGHRRTHQETQYF.

The rearrangement uses TRBV29-1 and TRBJ2-7, with D hard to call. The V gene's germline CDR1 is SQVTM and CDR2 ANQGSEA. The CDR3 length is 12 residues. Between the trimmed V and J ends, which lost 2 bases and 3 bases, there was a span of 8 bases. CDR3: CSVENSNYEQYF. CDR3 in DNA: TGCAGCGTTGAAAACAGCAACTACGAGCAGTACTTC.

A word on this clone: In this CDR3 the conserved last residue, phenylalanine or tryptophan, is missing, so a read error is likely. V is TRBV9 and J is TRBJ1-2; TRBD1 aligns across 7 bases. Germline V gene lookup returns CDR1 SGDLS and CDR2 YYNGEE. The CDR3 is 15 amino acids. Losses at the gene ends were 0 bases for V and 1 base for J; bases not matched to a gene: 3. The CDR3: CASSVGQGYNYGYTL. CDR3 DNA: TGTGCCAGCAGCGTAGGACAGGGATATAACTATGGCTACACCCTC.

This clone occurred a few times. J is TRBJ2-4 and V is TRBV5-4, with 9 bases lining up with TRBD2. Germline-derived CDR1 and CDR2 are SGHNT and YYREEE (reference sequence). V shed 4 bases and J 5 bases; nucleotides not matched to a gene: 10. CDR3 length: 16 amino acids. The CDR3 coding sequence is TGTGCCAGCAGCGGGGGTAGCGGGAGCATTGAAAACATTCAGTACTTC. Its protein product is CASSGGSGSIENIQYF.

The rearrangement joins TRBV2 to TRBJ2-1, with D possibly TRBD2 on 6 matching bases. Germline V CDR1 and CDR2: SNHLY, FYNNEI. The CDR3 spans 16 residues. Trimming removed 6 bases from V and 5 bases from J, with 20 bases in between. CDR3 DNA sequence: TGTGCCAGCAGGGCCGGTGGGGGGACTCAAGACAATGAGCAGTTCTTC. This gives the protein CASRAGGGTQDNEQFF.

This clone was observed a single time. The V and J genes are TRBV9 and TRBJ1-3; 9 bases line up with TRBD1. The CDR3 runs to 18 residues. J gave up 4 bases and V 6 bases, and 17 bases lay outside the gene matches. Germline V gene sequence: CDR1 SGDLS, CDR2 YYNGEE. This CDR3 is CASTKGGGTGLPGNTIYF. The CDR3 bases are TGTGCCAGCACTAAGGGAGGCGGGACAGGGCTTCCAGGAAACACCATATATTTT.

This clone was found once. This rearrangement joins TRBV4-3 to TRBJ1-1; D remains ambiguous. Germline CDR1 reads LGHNA; CDR2 reads YSLEER. The V gene lost 0 bases and the J gene lost 4 bases, with 12 bases spanning the gap. CDR3 length: 15 amino acids. CDR3 sequence reads: CASSQDIGDSTEAFF. The CDR3 nucleotides are TGCGCCAGCAGCCAAGATATCGGGGATAGCACTGAAGCTTTCTTT.

This chain uses TRBV12-5 with TRBJ2-2; unclear D gene. V lost 9 bases to trimming and J lost 0 bases, with 5 bases between them. Looked up from germline, CDR1 is LGHNT and CDR2 is FRNRAP. The CDR3 runs to 12 residues. CDR3 region: CASNSNTGELFF. For the CDR3, the DNA is TGTGCTAGCAATTCGAACACCGGGGAGCTGTTTTTT.

The chain carries TRBV13 and TRBJ2-7, with TRBD1 as a possible D gene (5 bases). The V and J ends lost 2 bases and 0 bases respectively, with 11 bases between them. Germline V gene lookup returns CDR1 PRHDT and CDR2 FYEKMQ (reference sequence). The CDR3 extends over 15 amino acids. CDR3 sequence: CASSLQGLSSYEQYF. CDR3 coding DNA: TGTGCCAGCAGCTTACAGGGCCTAAGCTCCTACGAGCAGTACTTC. Drawing the rest from reference TRBV13 and TRBJ2-7, the complete variable domain is AAGVIQSPRHLIKEKRETATLKCYPIPRHDTVYWYQQGPGQDPQFLISFYEKMQSDKGSIPDRFSAQQFSDYHSELNMSSLELGDSALYFCASSLQGLSSYEQYFGPGTRLTVT.

The table lists this clone with a count of one. The rearrangement joins TRBV6-5 to TRBJ1-2; D remains unclear. Per the germline V gene, CDR1 is MNHEY and CDR2 is SVGAGI. Trimming cost V 1 base and J 6 bases, with 3 bases left between them. The CDR3 loop spans 11 amino acids. Here the CDR3 reads CASSYLDGYTF. CDR3 nucleotide sequence: TGTGCCAGCAGTTACTTAGATGGCTACACCTTC.

The chain combines TRBV15 with TRBJ2-1, with D possibly TRBD1 on 6 matching bases. Trimming stripped 0 bases from V and 9 bases from J, with 12 bases between. This CDR3 spans 14 amino acids. Per germline, CDR1 LNHNV and CDR2 YYDKDF (reference sequence). The CDR3 sequence is CATSREYRVSEQFF. CDR3 coding DNA: TGTGCCACCAGCAGAGAGTACAGGGTGAGTGAGCAGTTCTTC.

This chain uses TRBV6-6 with TRBJ2-1, with no clear D. CDR1 and CDR2 from the germline V gene are MNHNY and SVGAGI (reference sequence). Between the trimmed V and J ends, which lost 5 bases and 4 bases, there was a span of 6 bases. CDR3 length equals 12 residues. The CDR3 DNA reads as TGTGCCAGCAGTCTAGAGTACAATGAGCAGTTCTTC. This translates into CASSLEYNEQFF.

This rearrangement joins TRBV5-1 to TRBJ2-1; 10 bases align to TRBD1. Germline V gene sequence: CDR1 SGHRS, CDR2 YFSETQ. The CDR3 extends over 15 amino acids. The V and J ends lost 7 bases and 2 bases, in that order; junction bases with no gene match: 6. The CDR3 spells CASGGQGGTYNEQFF. CDR3 nucleotides: TGCGCCAGCGGAGGACAGGGGGGGACCTACAATGAGCAGTTCTTC.